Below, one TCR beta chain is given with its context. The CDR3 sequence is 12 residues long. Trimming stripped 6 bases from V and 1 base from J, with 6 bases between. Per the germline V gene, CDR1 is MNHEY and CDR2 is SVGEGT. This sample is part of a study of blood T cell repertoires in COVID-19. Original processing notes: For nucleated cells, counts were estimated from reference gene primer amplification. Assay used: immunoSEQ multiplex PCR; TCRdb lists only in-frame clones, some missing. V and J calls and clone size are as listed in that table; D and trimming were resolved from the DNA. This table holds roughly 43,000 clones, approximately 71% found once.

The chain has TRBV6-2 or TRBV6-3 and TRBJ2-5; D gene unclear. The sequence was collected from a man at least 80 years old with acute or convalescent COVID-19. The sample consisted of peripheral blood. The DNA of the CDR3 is TGTGCCAGCAGCGAGCGCCAAGAGACCCAGTACTTC. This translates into CASSERQETQYF.